The T cell receptor (beta chain) described here comes from a study of blood T cell repertoires in COVID-19. Across the whole study: Samples of COVID-19 (acute and convalescent) were obtained from the United States, Italy and Spain. The cDNA or gDNA used as material had been derived from T cells, B-cell-depleted T cells, or PBMCs.

The CDR3 is 15 amino acids. With V trimmed by 6 bases and J by 6 bases, 8 bases remained unmatched. Per the germline V gene, CDR1 is MNHEY and CDR2 is SVGAGI. In the original processing: The authors estimated nucleated cell counts from reference gene primer amplification. Generated by immunoSEQ multiplex PCR, the TCRdb table keeps only in-frame clones and is missing some. The D gene and trimming were derived from the DNA, and the V and J assignments and clone size from that table. The table lists roughly 78,000 clones, around 90% of them singletons. Sequenced input: peripheral blood. The chain employs TRBV6-5 and TRBJ2-2, with TRBD1 identical over 9 bases. The clonotype comes from a man in his forties or fifties with acute or convalescent COVID-19. CDR3 DNA: TGTGCCAGCAGGGCCGGGACAGGGTACCCCGGGGAGCTGTTTTTT. It translates to CASRAGTGYPGELFF.